This TCR beta chain was sequenced during a study of neurological immune-mediated disorders. There are many counts of this clonotype. V gave up 5 bases and J gave up 11 bases, with 17 bases separating them. Germline CDR1 is SGHTA and CDR2 is FQGTGA. The CDR3 loop spans 13 amino acids. Via MiXCR, TCRdb re-called the 5' RACE reads, giving one row per CDR3 protein. Counted here are approximately 15,000 distinct CDR3 sequences, approximately 21% occurring once; the ten biggest clones make up more than 20%. The material sequenced was PBMCs. This receptor was identified in a man in his fifties in good health. The V and J genes are TRBV7-3 and TRBJ2-3; maybe TRBD1 (5 bases). The CDR3 nucleotides are TGTGCCAGCAGCGTAGTACAGGACGGTGAGCAGTATTTT. It encodes CASSVVQDGEQYF.